One and the same sample provided the 30 T cell receptor beta chains below, sequenced in a study of T cell responses to AZD1222 COVID-19 vaccine. Method: immunoSEQ multiplex PCR; TCRdb's copy keeps in-frame clones and lacks some. The data hold under 80,000 clones, with 70% to 90% observed a single time. This material consisted of peripheral blood, taken 28 days after the second AZD1222 dose. Source of these receptors: an adult who received the AZD1222 COVID-19 vaccine.

The V call is TRBV7-2, the J call TRBJ2-5, with D perhaps TRBD2 (7 bases). CDR1 is SGHTA, CDR2 FQGNSA, per germline. Trimming took off 3 bases at V and 4 bases at J, with 21 bases between the two ends. CDR3 length: 17 amino acids. The CDR3 loop is CASSFKYGGGIPETQYF. The CDR3, as DNA: TGTGCCAGCAGCTTTAAATATGGCGGGGGCATCCCAGAGACCCAGTACTTC.

This clone was detected only once. The V and J genes are TRBV7-2 and TRBJ1-2; no definite D call. With 2 bases removed from V and 0 bases from J, the gap between germline ends came to 10 bases. Germline lookup yields CDR1 SGHTA and CDR2 FQGNSA. CDR3 size: 15 residues. The CDR3 here is CASSLSRSANYGYTF. CDR3 DNA sequence: TGTGCCAGCAGCTTATCGCGGTCCGCTAACTATGGCTACACCTTC.

The CDR3 bases are TGTGCCAGCCTCCGACAGGGCGGGGGGGAGCTGTTTTTT. It specifies CASLRQGGGELFF. The chain is built from TRBV6-5 and TRBJ2-2, with 7 bases identical to TRBD1. Trimming took 8 bases from V and 8 from J; bases not matched to a gene: 8. This CDR3 region has 13 residues. In germline, CDR1 is MNHEY, CDR2 SVGAGI.

This chain joins TRBV5-6 and TRBJ2-1, with unresolved D. The germline V gene encodes CDR1 SGHDT and CDR2 YYEEEE. This CDR3 has 17 residues. Trimming took 0 bases from V and 0 from J, leaving 13 bases between them. In DNA, the CDR3 is TGTGCCAGCAGCTTGGTAGGCACCCTGAGCTCCTACAATGAGCAGTTCTTC. Amino acids: CASSLVGTLSSYNEQFF.

The CDR3 bases are TGTGCCAGCAGCCCTCAAAGCTCCTACGAGCAGTACTTC. It specifies CASSPQSSYEQYF. This chain uses TRBV7-9 with TRBJ2-7; no firm D call. V was clipped by 5 bases and J by 0 bases, with 8 bases between them. This CDR3 is 13 amino acids long. Germline V gene lookup returns CDR1 SEHNR and CDR2 FQNEAQ (reference sequence).

The chain employs TRBV30 and TRBJ2-7, with 12 bases aligning to TRBD2. V was pared by 2 bases and J by 6 bases, with 11 bases of the junction left unmatched. Germline V gene lookup returns CDR1 GTSNPN and CDR2 SVGIG (reference sequence). The CDR3 totals 16 residues. In DNA form, the CDR3 reads TGTGCCTGGAGTACGGCTAAGACTAGCGGGAGAACCGAGCAGTACTTC. It encodes CAWSTAKTSGRTEQYF. The complete variable domain, with remaining parts taken from reference TRBV30 and TRBJ2-7, reads SQTIHQWPATLVQPVGSPLSLECTVEGTSNPNLYWYRQAAGRGLQLLFYSVGIGQISSEVPQNLSASRPQDRQFILSSKKLLLSDSGFYLCAWSTAKTSGRTEQYFGPGTRLTVT.

The chain carries TRBV15 and TRBJ1-6, with D maybe TRBD1 (6 bases). Germline assignment: CDR1 LNHNV and CDR2 YYDKDF (reference sequence). CDR3 length: 13 residues. V shed 8 bases and J shed 7 bases, with 12 bases lying between them. CDR3 DNA sequence: TGTGCCACCTCAGGGGTCGGGAATTCACCCCTCCACTTT. It encodes CATSGVGNSPLHF.

The chain is built from TRBV10-1 and TRBJ1-3; unclear D gene. The length of the CDR3 is 15 residues. Germline CDR1 WNHNN, CDR2 SYGVQD (reference sequence). The V and J ends lost 0 bases and 4 bases respectively, with 10 bases between them. The CDR3 loop is CASSESMSGGNTIYF. DNA for the CDR3: TGCGCCAGCAGTGAGTCGATGTCCGGCGGAAACACCATATATTTT.

The chain couples TRBV11-1 to TRBJ1-5; a possible D gene is TRBD1 (5 bases). Germline-derived CDR1 and CDR2 are SGHAT and FQDESV (reference sequence). This CDR3 has 13 amino acids. Trimming took 1 base from V and 6 from J, leaving 7 bases between them. CDR3 in DNA: TGTGCCAGCAGCTTAGGGGGGTTTCAGCCCCAGCATTTT. Protein sequence: CASSLGGFQPQHF.

The chain carries TRBV11-2 and TRBJ1-2, with 9 bases lining up with TRBD1. The junction had 5 bases not matched to a gene; V was cut back by 6 bases and J by 6 bases. The CDR3 spans 13 residues. Germline V CDR1 and CDR2: SGHAT, FQNNGV. The CDR3 DNA reads as TGTGCCAGCAGGTGGACAGGGGTGGATGGCTACACCTTC. This codes for CASRWTGVDGYTF.

The gene calls are TRBV27 and TRBJ2-3; TRBD2 matches 14 bases. The germline V gene has CDR1 MNHEY and CDR2 SMNVEV (reference sequence). This CDR3 spans 15 amino acids. V was pared by 6 bases and J by 6 bases, with 5 bases of the junction left unmatched. For the CDR3, the DNA is TGTGCCAGCAGCCCTGGACTAGCGGGAGGCGATACGCAGTATTTT. This translates into CASSPGLAGGDTQYF.

This rearrangement joins TRBV6-5 to TRBJ2-7; 7 nucleotides align to TRBD1. The CDR3 extends over 13 amino acids. CDR1 and CDR2 (germline): MNHEY, SVGAGI. J gave up 11 bases and V 6 bases, and 13 bases lay outside the gene matches. In nucleotides, the CDR3 is TGTGCCAGCAGGACCGGGACAGCTTTTTCGGAGTACTTC. Protein product: CASRTGTAFSEYF.

This chain connects TRBV3-1 (or the pseudogene TRBV3-2) to TRBJ2-3, with D possibly being TRBD2 (5 bases). The germline gives CDR1 LGHDT, CDR2 YNNKEL (reference sequence). Trimming cost V 8 bases and J 2 bases, with 23 bases left between them. This CDR3 has 17 residues. The CDR3 DNA follows: TGTGCCAGCGGACCTCGACGGCGGGCCTCGAACACAGATACGCAGTATTTT. Its protein product is CASGPRRRASNTDTQYF.

The chain combines TRBV5-4 with TRBJ1-4; 8 bases are a match to TRBD1. The CDR3 is 17 amino acids. J lost 0 bases, V lost 4 bases, and 8 bases had no gene match. In germline, CDR1 is SGHNT, CDR2 YYREEE (reference sequence). Here the CDR3 DNA reads TGTGCCAGCAGCCGCAGGACAGGGAGTACAACTAATGAAAAACTGTTTTTT. It yields the protein CASSRRTGSTTNEKLFF.

The V and J genes are TRBV2 and TRBJ1-4; 8 bases align to TRBD1. Trimming at V came to 5 bases and at J to 4 bases, leaving 3 bases not matched to a gene. CDR3 length: 14 residues. CDR1 and CDR2 from the germline V gene are SNHLY and FYNNEI. The CDR3 here is CASSRQGRNEKLFF. The CDR3 DNA reads TGTGCCAGCAGTAGACAGGGGCGTAATGAAAAACTGTTTTTT.

V is TRBV19 and J is TRBJ2-1, with no clear D. Between the trimmed V and J ends, which lost 4 bases and 1 base, there was a span of 5 bases. In germline, CDR1 is LNHDA, CDR2 SQIVND (reference sequence). This CDR3 is built from 13 residues. CDR3 sequence (DNA): TGTGCCAGTAGTACGACATCCTACAATGAGCAGTTCTTC. The encoded protein is CASSTTSYNEQFF.

On this clone itself: The same CDR3 also results from other DNA sequences found in this sample. This chain uses TRBV19 with TRBJ2-5; 8 bases align to TRBD1. Germline lookup yields CDR1 LNHDA and CDR2 SQIVND (reference sequence). Losses at the gene ends were 5 bases for V and 1 base for J; bases not matched to a gene: 3. This CDR3 spans 14 amino acids. CDR3 sequence reads: CASSSQGGQETQYF. CDR3 coding DNA: TGTGCCAGTAGTTCACAGGGGGGCCAAGAGACCCAGTACTTC.

This clone has only a few counts. The chain is built from TRBV5-4 and TRBJ1-2; D ambiguous. This CDR3 contains 15 residues. CDR1 and CDR2 (germline): SGHNT, YYREEE (reference sequence). With 3 bases removed from V and 0 bases from J, the gap between germline ends came to 12 bases. CDR3 sequence reads: CASSYPGGANYGYTF. CDR3 DNA sequence: TGTGCCAGCAGCTACCCGGGCGGAGCTAACTATGGCTACACCTTC.

This clone was found once. This sequence joins TRBV12-3 or TRBV12-4 and TRBJ1-1; unclear D gene. The germline V and J ends were trimmed by 5 bases and 2 bases, with 3 bases remaining between them. This CDR3 has 11 amino acids. CDR3 loop: CASSQNTEAFF. The CDR3 DNA reads TGTGCCAGCAGTCAAAACACTGAAGCTTTCTTT.

This clone was seen once. The rearrangement uses TRBV2 and TRBJ1-1; no firm D call. The CDR3 is 14 amino acids. CDR1 is SNHLY and CDR2 is FYNNEI in the germline V gene. The V and J ends lost 8 bases and 1 base respectively, with 14 bases between them. The DNA of the CDR3 is TGTGCCAGCGGAGAACCGGGCCCGAACACTGAAGCTTTCTTT. Its protein product is CASGEPGPNTEAFF.

The rearrangement links TRBV6-2 or TRBV6-3 to TRBJ1-6; D is perhaps TRBD1 (5 bases). The CDR3 contains 14 residues. From germline, CDR1 is MNHEY and CDR2 SVGEGT. V lost 2 bases and J 10 bases, leaving 12 bases between the germline ends. CDR3 nucleotides: TGTGCCAGCAGTTACCAGGGTAGACGGTCACCCCTCCACTTT. It specifies CASSYQGRRSPLHF.

J is TRBJ2-7 and V is TRBV9, with 7 bases identical to TRBD2. V was pared by 7 bases and J by 0 bases, with 10 bases of the junction left unmatched. CDR1 and CDR2 from the germline V gene are SGDLS and YYNGEE. The CDR3 length is 15 residues. The CDR3 DNA reads TGTGCCAGCGGGAGGGGACCGGTGGCCTCCTACGAGCAGTACTTC. Translated: CASGRGPVASYEQYF. Looking up the rest from reference TRBV9 and TRBJ2-7 gives the full variable domain: DSGVTQTPKHLITATGQRVTLRCSPRSGDLSVYWYQQSLDQGLQFLIQYYNGEERAKGNILERFSAQQFPDLHSELNLSSLELGDSALYFCASGRGPVASYEQYFGPGTRLTVT.

The chain employs TRBV9 and TRBJ1-2; TRBD1 is a possible D gene (6 bases). Deletions cut 2 bases from V and 7 bases from J, with 15 bases between. The CDR3 contains 14 residues. Germline V gives CDR1 SGDLS, CDR2 YYNGEE. The CDR3 reads CASSVGQPPFGYTF. The DNA for the CDR3 is TGTGCCAGCAGCGTCGGACAGCCTCCTTTTGGCTACACCTTC.

The chain recombines TRBV6-5 with TRBJ1-5; D is perhaps TRBD1 (6 bases). Trimming took off 5 bases at V and 3 bases at J, with 14 bases between the two ends. Germline-derived CDR1 and CDR2 are MNHEY and SVGAGI. The CDR3 covers 15 residues. The CDR3 DNA is TGTGCCAGCAGTAGGACAGACCCTAACAATCAGCCCCAGCATTTT. Protein sequence: CASSRTDPNNQPQHF.

The table lists this clone with a count of one. This CDR3 reads CASSGTGVSNEQFF. The CDR3 region has the DNA TGTGCCAGCAGTGGGACAGGGGTCAGCAATGAGCAGTTCTTC. V gene TRBV2 combines with J gene TRBJ2-1, with TRBD1 matching over 9 bases. Germline trimming cut 4 bases from V and 6 bases from J; bases unmatched to any gene: 4. This CDR3 is 14 amino acids long. Germline values: CDR1 SNHLY, CDR2 FYNNEI.

This clone was detected only a few times. This chain connects TRBV18 to TRBJ2-7; possibly TRBD1 or TRBD2 for D (5 bases each). CDR1 and CDR2 (germline): KGHSH, LQKENI. Trimming removed 2 bases at V and 6 bases at J, with 11 bases between. The CDR3 runs to 13 residues. The CDR3 nucleotides read TGTGCCAGCTCACCAGGGACGTCGGCCGAGCAGTACTTC. It translates to CASSPGTSAEQYF.

For this clone: Since no conserved phenylalanine or tryptophan closes the CDR3, a read error is the likely cause. The DNA is omitted, as the CDR3 cannot be located on it reliably, and the CDR3 follows TCRdb's listing. V gene TRBV12-3 or TRBV12-4 combines with J gene TRBJ1-2. The CDR3 is 12 residues long, counting both termini. The CDR3 is CARALLARLIWG.

This clone was found a few times. CDR3 DNA sequence: TGTGCCAGCAGCTTACCACAGGGGAGGCATGAGCAGTTCTTC. Translated, it gives CASSLPQGRHEQFF. The V and J genes are TRBV11-2 and TRBJ2-1, with a possible D match to TRBD1 (7 bases). Trimming removed 2 bases from V and 8 bases from J, with 13 bases in between. Per germline, CDR1 SGHAT and CDR2 FQNNGV. CDR3 length equals 14 residues.

As for this clone: A read error may account for a junction end that differs from germline. This chain joins TRBV7-7 and TRBJ2-3; D is possibly TRBD2 (5 bases). CDR3 length equals 13 residues. Germline CDR1 and CDR2: SSHAT and FNYEAQ (reference sequence). The CDR3, as DNA: TGTGCTAGCAGCCCGGGGAGCGCAGATACGCAGTATTTT. Protein: CASSPGSADTQYF.

This clone came up once. This chain uses TRBV18 with TRBJ1-1, with unresolved D. Germline V CDR1 and CDR2: KGHSH, LQKENI. V was shortened by 2 bases and J by 4 bases, with 11 bases between the two germline ends. The CDR3 is 14 residues long. The CDR3 DNA reads as TGTGCCAGCTCACCAAACAGATGGGGCACTGAAGCTTTCTTT. This encodes CASSPNRWGTEAFF.